This passage covers 25 T cell receptor beta chains from one sample sequenced in a study of cytomegalovirus exposure and HLA in healthy donors. Both 60 Vbeta primers and 13 Jbeta primers went into the PCR. TCRdb's table, derived via immunoSEQ multiplex PCR, lists solely in-frame clones and lacks some. The sample has about 130,000 clones; about three quarters are singletons. Material: PBMCs. The source of these receptors is a human donor in good health.

The chain uses TRBV11-3 and TRBJ2-2; TRBD1 aligns across 8 bases. This CDR3 comprises 13 residues. The V gene's germline CDR1 is SGHNT and CDR2 YENEEA. V lost 7 bases to trimming and J lost 6 bases; unmatched junction nucleotides: 4. The CDR3 nucleotides are TGTGCCAGCACCCAACAGGGGGCCGGGGAGCTGTTTTTT. Translated, it gives CASTQQGAGELFF.

This clone was observed a few times. This sequence joins TRBV19 and TRBJ2-4; a possible D gene is TRBD2 (5 bases). The CDR3 has 22 residues. The ends were cut back, 0 bases at V and 0 bases at J, with 27 bases in the middle. Per the germline V gene, CDR1 is LNHDA and CDR2 is SQIVND (reference sequence). The CDR3, as DNA: TGTGCCAGTAGTATAGACCCCTCAGAGCCACGAGCGGTGGGTCTAGCCAAAAACATTCAGTACTTC. It specifies CASSIDPSEPRAVGLAKNIQYF.

The rearrangement joins TRBV28 to TRBJ2-7, with 9 nucleotides matching TRBD2. Looked up from germline, CDR1 is MDHEN and CDR2 is SYDVKM. V was pared by 5 bases and J by 1 base, with 3 bases of the junction left unmatched. This CDR3 region has 14 residues. Written as DNA, the CDR3 is TGTGCCAGCAGTCCTACTAGCGGGTCCTACGAGCAGTACTTC. This encodes CASSPTSGSYEQYF. The full variable domain, with the rest looked up from reference TRBV28 and TRBJ2-7, is DVKVTQSSRYLVKRTGEKVFLECVQDMDHENMFWYRQDPGLGLRLIYFSYDVKMKEKGDIPEGYSVSREKKERFSLILESASTNQTSMYLCASSPTSGSYEQYFGPGTRLTVT.

The CDR3 region has the DNA TGTGCCAGCCAACCGGGCAGGGGGACAGATACGCAGTATTTT. As protein: CASQPGRGTDTQYF. The chain has TRBV6-5 and TRBJ2-3, with 7 nucleotides matching TRBD1. The CDR3 is 14 residues long. The germline V gene has CDR1 MNHEY and CDR2 SVGAGI. The trim removed 8 bases at V and 3 bases at J, leaving 8 bases unmatched.

This clone was seen more than once but under ten times. V and J are TRBV7-2 and TRBJ1-2; D is perhaps TRBD1 (6 bases). V lost 2 bases, J lost 2 bases, and 12 bases lay in between. Germline V gene sequence: CDR1 SGHTA, CDR2 FQGNSA. The CDR3 runs to 15 residues. The CDR3 reads CASSLRSTGNYGYTF. The CDR3 nucleotides read TGTGCCAGCAGCTTAAGGTCAACAGGGAACTATGGCTACACCTTC.

The genes are TRBV14 and TRBJ1-4, with D possibly matching TRBD1 (6 bases). This CDR3 is 13 amino acids long. The ends were cut back, 4 bases at V and 5 bases at J, with 8 bases in the middle. Germline CDR1 reads SGHDN; CDR2 reads FVKESK. The CDR3 region is CASSPQGNEKLFF. In nucleotides, the CDR3 is TGTGCCAGCAGCCCGCAGGGGAATGAAAAACTGTTTTTT.

To note about this clone: One end of the junction fails to match germline, which may point to a read error. This chain links TRBV27 with TRBJ1-6, with a weak D call TRBD1 (6 bases). Looked up from germline, CDR1 is MNHEY and CDR2 is SMNVEV (reference sequence). CDR3 length: 14 amino acids. As DNA, the CDR3 is TGTGCCAGCAGTCCAGGGGCCCGAAATTCACCCCTTCACTTT. Translation: CASSPGARNSPLHF.

This rearrangement joins TRBV27 to TRBJ1-1; 7 nucleotides agree with TRBD1. V lost 5 bases and J lost 6; bases outside the gene matches: 12. This CDR3 contains 15 residues. Germline CDR1 MNHEY, CDR2 SMNVEV (reference sequence). Written as DNA, the CDR3 is TGTGCCAGCAGTCTTTACGTACAGGGGTCCCCTGAAGCTTTCTTT. Translated: CASSLYVQGSPEAFF.

Only a few counts were recorded for this clone. The CDR3 nucleotides read TGCAGCGTTGAACCGGGACAGGGAACCGGCTACACCTTC. It codes for CSVEPGQGTGYTF. This chain links TRBV29-1 with TRBJ1-2; 9 positions match TRBD1. There are 13 residues in the CDR3. The V segment lost 2 bases and the J segment 8 bases; nucleotides outside the gene matches: 6. Germline V gene data show CDR1 as SQVTM and CDR2 as ANQGSEA.

This chain connects TRBV25-1 to TRBJ1-2; 9 nucleotides align to TRBD1. This CDR3 has 16 amino acids. CDR1 is MGHDK, CDR2 SYGVNS, per germline. Unmatched junction bases numbered 8, after V lost 1 base and J lost 5 bases. The CDR3 spells CASSEFGDREVYGYTF. The DNA for the CDR3 is TGTGCCAGCAGTGAATTCGGGGACAGGGAAGTGTATGGCTACACCTTC.

CDR3 nucleotides: TGTGCCAGCAGCGAGGGAGTTGAAGCTTTCTTT. Amino acid sequence: CASSEGVEAFF. The genes are TRBV14 and TRBJ1-1; D not certain. The CDR3 loop spans 11 amino acids. The germline V and J ends were trimmed by 5 bases and 7 bases, with 8 bases remaining between them. Germline V gene sequence: CDR1 SGHDN, CDR2 FVKESK.

The V gene is TRBV5-1, the J gene TRBJ2-1, with TRBD2 matching over 7 bases. Unmatched junction bases numbered 10, after V lost 2 bases and J lost 8 bases. CDR3 length: 15 residues. Germline lookup yields CDR1 SGHRS and CDR2 YFSETQ. The chain's CDR3 is CASSFRLAKEDEQFF. The CDR3 nucleotides read TGCGCCAGCAGCTTTAGACTAGCTAAGGAGGATGAGCAGTTCTTC. Full variable domain (missing parts from reference TRBV5-1 and TRBJ2-1): KAGVTQTPRYLIKTRGQQVTLSCSPISGHRSVSWYQQTPGQGLQFLFEYFSETQRNKGNFPGRFSGRQFSNSRSEMNVSTLELGDSALYLCASSFRLAKEDEQFFGPGTRLTVL.

This clone turned up a few times. The genes are TRBV9 and TRBJ2-1; possible D gene TRBD1, 9 bases. Per the germline V gene, CDR1 is SGDLS and CDR2 is YYNGEE. This CDR3 comprises 19 residues. The ends were cut back, 1 base at V and 5 bases at J, with 25 bases in the middle. This CDR3 reads CASSVSGGGTGRSHNEQFF. As DNA, the CDR3 is TGTGCCAGCAGCGTATCCGGGGGGGGGACAGGGAGGTCACACAATGAGCAGTTCTTC.

V is TRBV5-4 and J is TRBJ2-3, with a possible D match to TRBD1 (5 bases). This CDR3 has 15 amino acids. V was cut by 2 bases and J by 4 bases, with 14 bases left in between. CDR1 SGHNT and CDR2 YYREEE come from the germline V gene (reference sequence). The CDR3 DNA is TGTGCCAGCAGCTTCAGGGTTAGTAGCTCAGATACGCAGTATTTT. It translates to CASSFRVSSSDTQYF. Full variable domain (remainder filled in from reference TRBV5-4 and TRBJ2-3): ETGVTQSPTHLIKTRGQQVTLRCSSQSGHNTVSWYQQALGQGPQFIFQYYREEENGRGNFPPRFSGLQFPNYSSELNVNALELDDSALYLCASSFRVSSSDTQYFGPGTRLTVL.

The J gene is TRBJ2-1, the V gene TRBV7-3; 11 nucleotides align to TRBD2. Germline V gene sequence: CDR1 SGHTA, CDR2 FQGTGA. After removal of 2 bases from V and 2 bases from J, the junction contained 5 bases not matched to a gene. CDR3 size: 17 residues. The CDR3 loop reads CASSLYPTSGAYNEQFF. CDR3 nucleotide sequence: TGTGCCAGCAGCTTATATCCGACTAGCGGGGCCTACAATGAGCAGTTCTTC.

The chain has TRBV18 and TRBJ1-2, with 9 bases fitting TRBD1. CDR1 is KGHSH, CDR2 LQKENI, per germline. Germline trimming cut 3 bases from V and 5 bases from J; bases unmatched to any gene: 13. The CDR3 has 17 amino acids. CDR3: CASSPLVKAGTGYGYTF. CDR3 DNA: TGTGCCAGCTCACCGTTGGTTAAAGCCGGGACAGGGTATGGCTACACCTTC. Drawing the rest from reference TRBV18 and TRBJ1-2, the complete variable domain is NAGVMQNPRHLVRRRGQEARLRCSPMKGHSHVYWYRQLPEEGLKFMVYLQKENIIDESGMPKERFSAEFPKEGPSILRIQQVVRGDSAAYFCASSPLVKAGTGYGYTFGSGTRLTVV.

The rearrangement links TRBV30 to TRBJ2-1; TRBD2 matches 9 bases. Germline values: CDR1 GTSNPN, CDR2 SVGIG (reference sequence). The CDR3 has 16 amino acids. The ends lost 6 bases at V and 1 base at J; junction bases unmatched: 10. This CDR3 reads CACRPSGALSYNEQFF. In nucleotides, the CDR3 is TGTGCCTGCCGGCCTAGCGGGGCCCTATCCTACAATGAGCAGTTCTTC.

CDR3 loop: CASSLEGGAFEQYF. The CDR3 coding sequence is TGCGCCAGCAGCTTGGAAGGGGGCGCATTTGAGCAGTACTTC. The rearrangement uses TRBV5-1 and TRBJ2-7, with TRBD1 matching 7 bases. Germline trimming cut 0 bases from V and 7 bases from J; bases unmatched to any gene: 7. In germline, CDR1 is SGHRS, CDR2 YFSETQ. This CDR3 has 14 amino acids.

The chain combines TRBV7-3 with TRBJ1-1, with 7 bases fitting TRBD1. The length of the CDR3 is 13 residues. V lost 5 bases to trimming and J lost 7 bases; unmatched junction nucleotides: 7. CDR1 and CDR2 (germline): SGHTA, FQGTGA. The CDR3 loop is CASSRTGGGEAFF. Here the CDR3 DNA reads TGTGCCAGCAGCCGGACAGGAGGGGGTGAAGCTTTCTTT.

CDR3 amino acids: CASSARQKSTEAFF. The CDR3 DNA sequence: TGTGCCAGTAGTGCCCGACAGAAAAGCACTGAAGCTTTCTTT. The chain combines TRBV19 with TRBJ1-1; perhaps TRBD1 as D (5 bases). Per germline, CDR1 LNHDA and CDR2 SQIVND (reference sequence). This CDR3 is built from 14 residues. V lost 5 bases and J lost 4, with 14 bases in between.

This clone has only a few counts. The chain employs TRBV7-9 and TRBJ1-2; weak D call: TRBD1 (5 bases). This CDR3 comprises 11 residues. Looked up from germline, CDR1 is SEHNR and CDR2 is FQNEAQ (reference sequence). Trimming took 4 bases from V and 9 from J, leaving 9 bases between them. This chain's CDR3 is CASSSGYSYTF. The CDR3, as DNA: TGTGCCAGCAGCTCAGGGTATAGCTACACCTTC.

The CDR3 reads CASSLSGQGGNEQFF. In DNA, the CDR3 is TGCGCCAGCAGCTTGTCGGGACAGGGCGGGAATGAGCAGTTCTTC. The J gene is TRBJ2-1, the V gene TRBV5-1; 9 bases are shared with TRBD1. Germline V lookup: CDR1 SGHRS, CDR2 YFSETQ. J was trimmed by 7 bases and V by 1 base; bases with no gene match: 6. There are 15 residues in the CDR3.

The gene calls are TRBV27 and TRBJ2-4; possible D gene TRBD2, 6 bases. The CDR3 has 12 amino acids. V shed 3 bases and J shed 7 bases, with 7 bases lying between them. Per germline, CDR1 MNHEY and CDR2 SMNVEV (reference sequence). The CDR3 is CASSFGGNIQYF. Here the CDR3 DNA reads TGTGCCAGCAGTTTTGGGGGGAACATTCAGTACTTC.

The DNA for the CDR3 is TGTGCCAGCAGCCGGGCGGGAGGCCAAGAGACCCAGTACTTC. Translation: CASSRAGGQETQYF. The chain recombines TRBV28 with TRBJ2-5; 8 bases are shared with TRBD2. The length of the CDR3 is 14 residues. V lost 6 bases and J lost 1; bases outside the gene matches: 4. Germline loops: CDR1 MDHEN, CDR2 SYDVKM.

The chain is built from TRBV7-2 and TRBJ2-1; the D is unclear. The ends were cut back, 5 bases at V and 6 bases at J, with 14 bases in the middle. CDR3 length: 14 residues. Germline V gene sequence: CDR1 SGHTA, CDR2 FQGNSA. DNA for the CDR3: TGTGCCAGCAGCGTCACCGCGGCCTCCAATGAGCAGTTCTTC. Amino acids: CASSVTAASNEQFF.